One and the same sample provided the 16 T cell receptor beta chains below, sequenced in a study of siplizumab effects on memory and regulatory T cells. This table comes from immunoSEQ multiplex PCR, and its TCRdb copy is limited to in-frame clones, with some not included. The sample shows 57,000 or so clones, 65% to 80% of them seen only once. The specimen sequenced was memory CD4+ T cells sorted from blood. The receptor set was obtained from a human donor in good health.

The chain links TRBV9 to TRBJ1-1, with 10 bases aligning to TRBD1. V was clipped by 4 bases and J by 5 bases; unmatched bases: 20. In germline, CDR1 is SGDLS, CDR2 YYNGEE. The CDR3 runs 19 residues. The CDR3 loop reads CASSPRWDRGHCGGTEAFF. The CDR3, as DNA: TGTGCCAGCAGCCCTAGGTGGGACAGGGGTCACTGTGGGGGAACTGAAGCTTTCTTT.

Points on this clone: The same CDR3 is also encoded by other DNA sequences in this sample. The DNA for the CDR3 is TGTGCCAGTAGTATAGGCAGGGCCGGGGCCAACGTCCTGACTTTC. Its protein is CASSIGRAGANVLTF. This chain links TRBV19 with TRBJ2-6; D might be TRBD1 (5 bases). The V and J ends lost 1 base and 4 bases respectively, with 8 bases between them. The CDR3 extends over 15 amino acids. Per the germline V gene, CDR1 is LNHDA and CDR2 is SQIVND (reference sequence).

The CDR3 nucleotides read TGTGCCAGCAGCTTAACCCTAGCGGGGGCCTCCTACGAGCAGTACTTC. It codes for CASSLTLAGASYEQYF. The gene calls are TRBV7-2 and TRBJ2-7, with 10 bases aligning to TRBD2. The CDR3 loop spans 16 amino acids. Germline V lookup: CDR1 SGHTA, CDR2 FQGNSA. The trim removed 2 bases at V and 0 bases at J, leaving 4 bases unmatched.

The V and J genes are TRBV18 and TRBJ2-7; D tentatively fits TRBD1 or TRBD2 (5 bases each). The germline V gene has CDR1 KGHSH and CDR2 LQKENI. The germline V and J ends were trimmed by 6 bases and 6 bases, with 24 bases remaining between them. This CDR3 is built from 16 residues. The CDR3: CASSPRPGTDGAEQYF. The CDR3 DNA is TGTGCCAGCTCCCCCCGTCCCGGGACGGACGGCGCCGAGCAGTACTTC.

Points on this clone: At one of its ends the junction is not consistent with the germline gene, which may arise from a read error. The J gene is TRBJ1-5, the V gene TRBV25-1; possible D gene TRBD1, 5 bases. The CDR3 is 13 residues long. The germline V gene has CDR1 MGHDK and CDR2 SYGVNS. The CDR3 reads CAGSPGPNQPQHF. The DNA for the CDR3 is TGTGCCGGCAGTCCAGGGCCCAATCAGCCCCAGCATTTT.

The chain carries TRBV7-2 and TRBJ2-3; the D is unclear. Germline lookup yields CDR1 SGHTA and CDR2 FQGNSA. This CDR3 spans 13 amino acids. Between the trimmed V and J ends, which lost 4 bases and 2 bases, there was a span of 7 bases. CDR3 DNA sequence: TGTGCCAGCAGCTCCTCAAACACAGATACGCAGTATTTT. Its translation is CASSSSNTDTQYF.

The chain is built from TRBV6-1 and TRBJ1-6; D call uncertain. CDR1 is MNHNS and CDR2 is SASEGT in the germline V gene. The CDR3 runs to 13 residues. V lost 1 base and J 8 bases, leaving 6 bases between the germline ends. In nucleotides, the CDR3 is TGTGCCAGCAGTGAAGTCGGGGATTCACCCCTCCACTTT. Protein: CASSEVGDSPLHF.

The DNA of the CDR3 is TGCGCCAGCAGCCAACCGGGACTAGCGGGGTACGAGCAGTTCTTC. It specifies CASSQPGLAGYEQFF. The chain couples TRBV4-1 to TRBJ2-1; 13 bases match TRBD2. From germline, CDR1 is MGHRA and CDR2 YSYEKL. Losses at the gene ends were 2 bases for V and 10 bases for J; bases not matched to a gene: 5. This CDR3 has 15 amino acids.

The chain combines TRBV5-4 with TRBJ2-6; D call uncertain. The germline CDR1 and CDR2 sequences are SGHNT and YYREEE (reference sequence). The CDR3 runs to 14 residues. Deletions cut 0 bases from V and 9 bases from J, with 10 bases between. The DNA for the CDR3 is TGTGCCAGCAGCTTGGATGTAGGGAACAACGTCCTGACTTTC. This sequence encodes CASSLDVGNNVLTF.

V is TRBV7-6 and J is TRBJ2-1; TRBD1 might be the D (7 bases). CDR3 size: 16 residues. V was pared by 5 bases and J by 4 bases, with 18 bases between. The germline V gene has CDR1 SGHVS and CDR2 FNYEAQ. The CDR3 is CASSQAPAGGYNEQFF. The CDR3, as DNA: TGTGCCAGCAGCCAAGCCCCGGCAGGGGGGTACAATGAGCAGTTCTTC. Drawing the rest from reference TRBV7-6 and TRBJ2-1, the complete variable domain is GAGVSQSPRYKVTKRGQDVALRCDPISGHVSLYWYRQALGQGPEFLTYFNYEAQQDKSGLPNDRFSAERPEGSISTLTIQRTEQRDSAMYRCASSQAPAGGYNEQFFGPGTRLTVL.

V gene TRBV11-2 combines with J gene TRBJ2-7, with TRBD1 matching over 8 bases. V gave up 5 bases and J gave up 2 bases; unmatched junction bases: 8. The germline gives CDR1 SGHAT, CDR2 FQNNGV. The CDR3 has 15 amino acids. The CDR3 is CASSDRDRPTYEQYF. DNA of the CDR3: TGTGCCAGCAGCGACCGGGACAGGCCCACCTACGAGCAGTACTTC.

V and J are TRBV19 and TRBJ2-2; D is perhaps TRBD1 (6 bases). The germline V and J ends were trimmed by 5 bases and 4 bases, with 11 bases remaining between them. This CDR3 region has 14 residues. CDR1 and CDR2 from the germline V gene are LNHDA and SQIVND (reference sequence). The CDR3 coding sequence is TGTGCCAGTAGTGCCCAACAGGGCACCGGGGAGCTGTTTTTT. This gives the protein CASSAQQGTGELFF.

This chain links TRBV11-2 with TRBJ2-3, with D perhaps TRBD2 (6 bases). Trimming left V 3 bases short and J 4 bases short, with 14 bases between. The CDR3 contains 15 residues. The germline gives CDR1 SGHAT, CDR2 FQNNGV. The CDR3 DNA reads as TGTGCCAGCAGCTTCCGGGACTCCCGCGCAGATACGCAGTATTTT. Translated: CASSFRDSRADTQYF.

Concerning this clone: The same CDR3 also results from other DNA sequences found in this sample. The chain uses TRBV7-2 and TRBJ1-2; perhaps TRBD1 as D (5 bases). Deletions cut 8 bases from V and 8 bases from J, with 15 bases between. The CDR3 has 12 residues. Per germline, CDR1 SGHTA and CDR2 FQGNSA. DNA for the CDR3: TGTGCCAGCTCCCTGGGGGTACGAGGCTACACCTTC. Residues: CASSLGVRGYTF.

The CDR3, as DNA: TGTGCCAGCACCCCCGGGCTTGGGCTTGGCACAGATACGCAGTATTTT. Amino acids: CASTPGLGLGTDTQYF. V is TRBV2 and J is TRBJ2-3; D ambiguous. Trimming took off 7 bases at V and 1 base at J, with 18 bases between the two ends. Germline lookup yields CDR1 SNHLY and CDR2 FYNNEI. The CDR3 sequence is 16 residues long.

The V gene is TRBV10-3, the J gene TRBJ2-7; unclear D gene. Germline V gene sequence: CDR1 ENHRY, CDR2 SYGVKD. The V end lost 0 bases, the J end lost 1 base, and 7 bases lay between the germline ends. The CDR3 extends over 14 amino acids. This CDR3 is CAISESRNSYEQYF. CDR3 DNA: TGTGCCATCAGTGAGTCTAGGAATTCCTACGAGCAGTACTTC.